Below, 23 T cell receptor beta chains from the same sample are listed, as sequenced in a study of early T cells in non-severe SARS-CoV-2 infection. TCRdb itself ran the 5' RACE reads through MiXCR, one entry per CDR3 protein. This table has roughly 30,000 distinct CDR3 sequences, approximately 5.3% appearing once. Sequencing was carried out using whole blood. Receptors were obtained from an adult who was a healthcare worker with PCR-confirmed SARS-CoV-2 infection or an uninfected control (not recorded which).

In this sample, this clonotype turned up many times. The gene calls are TRBV11-2 and TRBJ2-6; 11 positions agree with TRBD1. This CDR3 region has 21 residues. The trim removed 5 bases at V and 0 bases at J, leaving 15 bases unmatched. The germline gives CDR1 SGHAT, CDR2 FQNNGV. CDR3 DNA: TGTGCCAGCAGCCTATCTAGGACAGGGGGCTTTGGGCACTCTGGGGCCAACGTCCTGACTTTC. Translating gives CASSLSRTGGFGHSGANVLTF.

This CDR3 is CASSSRDREPYEQYF. The CDR3 DNA is TGTGCCAGCAGTTCCCGGGACAGGGAACCCTACGAGCAGTACTTC. This sequence joins TRBV28 and TRBJ2-7; 9 positions match TRBD1. Germline CDR1 reads MDHEN; CDR2 reads SYDVKM. There are 15 residues in the CDR3. V was clipped by 4 bases and J by 2 bases; unmatched bases: 6.

In this sample, this clonotype turned up many times. The chain uses TRBV19 and TRBJ1-5, with no clear D. The CDR3 length is 16 residues. Looked up from germline, CDR1 is LNHDA and CDR2 is SQIVND (reference sequence). V was clipped by 3 bases and J by 6 bases, with 18 bases between them. This CDR3 reads CASSILSPQASQPQHF. The DNA for the CDR3 is TGTGCCAGTAGTATCTTATCCCCGCAGGCGAGTCAGCCCCAGCATTTT.

This clonotype has more than one count but fewer than ten. The rearrangement joins TRBV6-5 to TRBJ2-6; D gene ambiguous. CDR1 is MNHEY and CDR2 is SVGAGI in the germline V gene. The CDR3 has 18 amino acids. The V and J ends lost 2 bases and 0 bases respectively, with 14 bases between them. The chain's CDR3 is CASSYATPVSSGANVLTF. The CDR3 DNA sequence: TGTGCCAGCAGTTACGCTACGCCAGTAAGCTCTGGGGCCAACGTCCTGACTTTC.

For this clonotype: A single base separates this from a much larger clone, so it may be a read error. This rearrangement joins TRBV6-2 or TRBV6-3 to TRBJ2-7; 7 nucleotides match TRBD2. Germline CDR1 and CDR2: MNHEY and SVGEGT. This CDR3 comprises 11 residues. The CDR3 DNA is TGTGCCAGCAGGGGACTATACGAGCAGCACTTC. It yields the protein CASRGLYEQHF.

This clonotype showed up many times. The chain joins TRBV6-4 to TRBJ2-6; D unclear. The CDR3 runs 14 residues. The germline CDR1 and CDR2 sequences are MRHNA and SNTAGT. With 3 bases removed from V and 1 base from J, the gap between germline ends came to 4 bases. The chain's CDR3 is CASSEGSGANVLTF. The CDR3 nucleotides are TGTGCCAGCAGTGAAGGGTCTGGGGCCAACGTCCTGACTTTC.

This clonotype has ten or more counts. V and J are TRBV10-2 and TRBJ2-1, with D unresolved. The CDR3 has 12 residues. Trimming removed 3 bases at V and 16 bases at J, with 16 bases between. The germline V gene has CDR1 WSHSY and CDR2 SAAADI. DNA of the CDR3: TGCGCCAGCAGTGACTCGTCACTATGGATTTTCTTC. Protein: CASSDSSLWIFF.

This clonotype was recorded a few times. This chain links TRBV3-1 with TRBJ2-5; the D call may be TRBD1 or TRBD2 (5 bases each). The CDR3 covers 12 residues. The V end was cut by 2 bases, the J end by 5 bases, with 6 bases between. Germline V CDR1 and CDR2: LGHDT, YNNKEL (reference sequence). The CDR3 DNA follows: TGTGCCAGCAGCCAATGGGACGAGACCCAGTACTTC. Translation gives CASSQWDETQYF.

This clonotype is medium-sized (0.01 to 0.1%). The chain carries TRBV7-2 and TRBJ1-4; D call uncertain. Trimming left V 2 bases short and J 6 bases short, with 10 bases between. Germline assignment: CDR1 SGHTA and CDR2 FQGNSA. The CDR3 is 14 residues long. The DNA for the CDR3 is TGTGCCAGCAGCTTACTGGGAAGGGATGAAAAACTGTTTTTT. This encodes CASSLLGRDEKLFF.

This clonotype was seen at least ten times. The rearrangement links TRBV6-6 to TRBJ2-2; perhaps TRBD2 as D (5 bases). CDR1 is MNHNY, CDR2 SVGAGI, per germline (reference sequence). V was pared by 2 bases and J by 7 bases, with 11 bases between. This CDR3 has 14 amino acids. The CDR3 nucleotides are TGTGCCAGCAGTTACACGGGGTTGAACGGGGAGCTGTTTTTT. This gives the protein CASSYTGLNGELFF.

This clonotype was detected only a few times. The chain recombines TRBV2 with TRBJ2-7; TRBD2 matches 7 bases. The CDR3 loop spans 13 amino acids. Germline loops: CDR1 SNHLY, CDR2 FYNNEI. The ends lost 6 bases at V and 1 base at J; junction bases unmatched: 3. The CDR3 sequence: CASRLADSYEQYF. The CDR3 DNA reads as TGTGCCAGCAGGCTAGCGGATTCCTACGAGCAGTACTTC.

This clonotype showed up just a few times. The chain carries TRBV5-1 and TRBJ1-4; D is ambiguous. V gave up 5 bases and J gave up 8 bases, with 7 bases separating them. CDR1 is SGHRS, CDR2 YFSETQ, per germline. CDR3 length: 11 amino acids. The CDR3 bases are TGCGCCAGCAGAGGAGAGGAAAAACTGTTTTTT. Its translation is CASRGEEKLFF.

This clonotype appeared a few times. This chain joins TRBV13 and TRBJ2-2; D may correspond to TRBD1 or TRBD2 (5 bases each). Germline V gives CDR1 PRHDT, CDR2 FYEKMQ (reference sequence). The CDR3 is made up of 18 amino acids. Trimming left V 0 bases short and J 6 bases short, with 20 bases between. In nucleotides, the CDR3 is TGTGCCAGCAGCTTAGGCCGAGACAGCGGTAAAAGACCCGGGGAGCTGTTTTTT. Protein: CASSLGRDSGKRPGELFF.

There are a few counts of this clonotype. The rearrangement links TRBV11-2 to TRBJ2-6; D may be TRBD1 or TRBD2 (5 bases each). CDR3 length: 17 residues. CDR1 and CDR2 from the germline V gene are SGHAT and FQNNGV. V was pared by 4 bases and J by 0 bases, with 13 bases between. The CDR3 sequence is CASSWDRLISGANVLTF. In DNA, the CDR3 is TGTGCCAGCAGCTGGGACCGACTGATCTCTGGGGCCAACGTCCTGACTTTC.

This clonotype was counted at least ten times. The V and J genes are TRBV3-1 and TRBJ2-3, with unresolved D. Trimming cost V 0 bases and J 3 bases, with 7 bases left between them. Germline-derived CDR1 and CDR2 are LGHDT and YNNKEL (reference sequence). CDR3 length: 14 residues. The CDR3 nucleotides read TGTGCCAGCAGCCAAGACCCTCGGACAGATACGCAGTATTTT. It yields the protein CASSQDPRTDTQYF.

The chain is built from TRBV20-1 and TRBJ2-5; 15 bases map to TRBD2. Germline V gene lookup returns CDR1 DFQATT and CDR2 SNEGSKA (reference sequence). The V segment lost 7 bases and the J segment 5 bases; nucleotides outside the gene matches: 17. The CDR3 spans 18 residues. CDR3 bases: TGCAGTGGTCGGGACAGGTTCGGGACTAGCGGGAGGAAGGAGACCCAGTACTTC. Protein product: CSGRDRFGTSGRKETQYF.

This clonotype was seen only a few times. The genes are TRBV18 and TRBJ2-7; 8 bases align to TRBD2. With V trimmed by 3 bases and J by 6 bases, 7 bases remained unmatched. CDR1 and CDR2 (germline): KGHSH, LQKENI. The CDR3 has 14 residues. CDR3 protein: CASSPVAGGTEQYF. Here the CDR3 DNA reads TGTGCCAGCTCACCCGTGGCGGGAGGTACCGAGCAGTACTTC.

This clonotype was seen at least ten times. This sequence joins TRBV28 and TRBJ2-1, with TRBD1 as a possible D gene (6 bases). The V gene lost 6 bases and the J gene lost 6 bases, with 9 bases spanning the gap. The CDR3 is made up of 12 amino acids. Germline CDR1 and CDR2: MDHEN and SYDVKM. The CDR3 nucleotides are TGTGCCAGCAGGCTGACAGGCAATGAGCAGTTCTTC. Its protein is CASRLTGNEQFF.

This clonotype was seen only a few times. The V call is TRBV20-1, the J call TRBJ2-1, with D unresolved. The germline V gene has CDR1 DFQATT and CDR2 SNEGSKA (reference sequence). The V and J ends lost 3 bases and 0 bases respectively, with 12 bases between them. CDR3 size: 15 residues. The CDR3 DNA reads TGCAGTGCTAGGAAAGTCTCCAGCTCCTACAATGAGCAGTTCTTC. Translated: CSARKVSSSYNEQFF.

This clonotype was counted ten times or more. V and J are TRBV18 and TRBJ2-7; TRBD1 might be the D (6 bases). The CDR3 has 15 residues. V was pared by 2 bases and J by 2 bases, with 13 bases between. Germline CDR1 reads KGHSH; CDR2 reads LQKENI. The CDR3 nucleotides read TGTGCCAGCTCACCATATAGACAGGCCCCCTACGAGCAGTACTTC. Translating gives CASSPYRQAPYEQYF.

This clonotype occurred a few times. The chain uses TRBV12-3 or TRBV12-4 and TRBJ2-4; D could derive from TRBD1 or TRBD2 (6 bases each). This CDR3 region has 14 residues. V was pared by 1 base and J by 5 bases, with 9 bases between. The CDR3 DNA reads TGTGCCAGCAGTTTAGGGGGGGCCCAAAACATTCAGTACTTC. It specifies CASSLGGAQNIQYF.

V and J are TRBV10-3 and TRBJ2-7, with TRBD2 matching 13 bases. Germline CDR1 reads ENHRY; CDR2 reads SYGVKD. V gave up 1 base and J gave up 4 bases; unmatched junction bases: 4. The CDR3 is 16 amino acids. CDR3 protein: CAISELGTSGKYEQYF. The CDR3 DNA follows: TGTGCCATCAGTGAGTTAGGGACTAGCGGGAAGTACGAGCAGTACTTC.

There are many counts of this clonotype. V and J are TRBV7-6 and TRBJ1-5; tentative D call: TRBD1 (5 bases). V was trimmed by 5 bases and J by 4 bases, leaving 9 bases between them. CDR1 is SGHVS, CDR2 FNYEAQ, per germline. This CDR3 region has 13 residues. Here the CDR3 DNA reads TGTGCCAGCAGCCCACAGGAAAATCAGCCCCAGCATTTT. Translation: CASSPQENQPQHF.